A selection of T cell receptor beta chains follows, all from one sample in a study of cytomegalovirus exposure and HLA in healthy donors. The repertoire was sequenced with immunoSEQ multiplex PCR; TCRdb's copy has only in-frame clones and lacks some. This table has around 200,000 clones, approximately 80% appearing once. The sample was PBMCs. These receptor sequences come from a woman aged 40 to 50 in good health and CMV-seronegative. Both conserved end residues are part of each CDR3. A D gene is named only where the DNA matches it firmly. A clone size is listed for some rows: how often the clone was seen (once, few, many), or a class if it is expanded.

j_call | v_call | d_call | clone_size | cdr3_aa | cdr3_nt
TRBJ1-1 | TRBV7-6 | NA | NA | CASSLGRGSLEAFF | TGTGCCAGCAGCCTCGGAAGGGGCAGCCTCGAAGCTTTCTTT
TRBJ2-7 | TRBV5-5 | TRBD1 | NA | CASRVGQGALLSYEQYF | TGTGCCAGCAGAGTAGGACAGGGGGCATTATTAAGCTACGAGCAGTACTTC
TRBJ1-2 | TRBV2 | TRBD1 | NA | CASRRETGGLYGYTF | TGTGCCAGCAGGAGGGAGACAGGGGGATTGTATGGCTACACCTTC
TRBJ2-2 | TRBV9 | NA | once | CASSYNLRGGGTGELFF | TGTGCCAGCAGCTACAATTTACGGGGAGGAGGCACCGGGGAGCTGTTTTTT
TRBJ1-1 | TRBV28 | NA | NA | CASRSPGLPEAFF | TGTGCCAGCAGGTCCCCGGGACTCCCCGAAGCTTTCTTT
TRBJ2-5 | TRBV29-1 | TRBD1 | NA | CSVEDPSAGQGMSETQYF | TGCAGCGTTGAAGATCCATCCGCGGGACAGGGGATGAGCGAGACCCAGTACTTC
TRBJ1-2 | TRBV6-1 | NA | NA | CASSVGGLGFTF | TGTGCCAGCAGTGTTGGCGGTCTCGGTTTCACCTTC
TRBJ1-1 | TRBV5-4 | NA | few | CASSTGTHTEAFF | TGTGCCAGCAGCACAGGTACCCACACTGAAGCTTTCTTT
TRBJ1-5 | TRBV15 | NA | NA | CATSRDWGGNQPQHF | TGTGCCACCAGCAGGGATTGGGGAGGCAATCAGCCCCAGCATTTT
TRBJ2-1 | TRBV14 | TRBD2 | NA | CASSLGTRNEQFF | TGTGCCAGCAGCCTGGGGACTAGGAATGAGCAGTTCTTC